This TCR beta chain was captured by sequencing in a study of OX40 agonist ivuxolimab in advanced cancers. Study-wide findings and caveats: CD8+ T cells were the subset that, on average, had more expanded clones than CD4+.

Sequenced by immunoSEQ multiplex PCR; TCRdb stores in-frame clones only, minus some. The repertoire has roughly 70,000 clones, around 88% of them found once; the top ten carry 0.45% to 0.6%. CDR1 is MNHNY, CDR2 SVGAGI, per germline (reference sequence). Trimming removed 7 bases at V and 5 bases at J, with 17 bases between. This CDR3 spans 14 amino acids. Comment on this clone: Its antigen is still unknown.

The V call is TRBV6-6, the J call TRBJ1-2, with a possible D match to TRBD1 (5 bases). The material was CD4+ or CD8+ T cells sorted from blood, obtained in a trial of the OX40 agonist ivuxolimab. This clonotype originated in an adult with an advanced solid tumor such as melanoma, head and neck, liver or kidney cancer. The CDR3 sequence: CASTPGVGEYGYTF. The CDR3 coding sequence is TGTGCCAGCACCCCCGGAGTAGGGGAGTATGGCTACACCTTC.